This TCR beta chain was retrieved from a study of cytotoxic CD8 clonotypes in ibrutinib-treated CLL. About the study: Overall, about 25 responses were partial and 2 complete; following median 68 months, around 15 patients stayed remitted and around twelve progressed. On average, fewer than 95,000 productive rearrangements and 255,043 productive templates per sample.

Deep sequencing aimed at 1 in 200,000 to 1 in 1 million T cells' resolution. Sequencing was performed with immunoSEQ multiplex PCR; in TCRdb, only in-frame clones are kept and a portion is missing. The table records over 130,000 clones, approximately 80% of them present only once. The CDR3 runs to 17 residues. The ends were cut back, 7 bases at V and 5 bases at J, with 27 bases in the middle. The V gene's germline CDR1 is MNHEY and CDR2 SMNVEV (reference sequence). About this clone itself: Its antigen is currently unknown.

Findings of the study overall: Contraction or stability on treatment was seen for public clonotypes, which were uncommon.

This sequence originates from a human donor with chronic lymphocytic leukemia. The chain carries TRBV27 and TRBJ2-7; D may be TRBD2 (6 bases). This material consisted of PBMCs, taken after 36 months of ibrutinib treatment. The CDR3 DNA reads as TGTGCCAGCACCGTTTTAGGCCCCGCGGGGCGGATCCACGAGCAGTACTTC. This codes for CASTVLGPAGRIHEQYF.